The clone carrying this T cell receptor (beta chain) was counted between two and nine times. The authors prepared the TCRbeta library with unique molecular identifiers. TCRdb re-derived calls from the PCR reads in MiXCR, one entry per CDR3 protein. The table includes 330,000 or so distinct CDR3 sequences, over 9% detected once. The data stem from a study of T-cell reconstitution after alpha-beta-depleted transplantation in children. Sequencing used PBMCs from the stem cell graft donor, obtained from the stem cell graft. The TCR was taken from a human donor who donated a stem cell graft to a child with acute lymphoblastic leukemia.

This CDR3 reads CASSFRGASTDTQYF. CDR3 nucleotide sequence: TGCGCCAGCAGCTTTAGAGGGGCCAGCACAGATACGCAGTATTTT. V usage is TRBV5-1 and J usage is TRBJ2-3; the D call may be TRBD1 or TRBD2 (5 bases each). Between the trimmed V and J ends, which lost 2 bases and 0 bases, there was a span of 10 bases. The CDR3 totals 15 residues. CDR1 and CDR2 (germline): SGHRS, YFSETQ. The full variable domain, with the rest looked up from reference TRBV5-1 and TRBJ2-3, is KAGVTQTPRYLIKTRGQQVTLSCSPISGHRSVSWYQQTPGQGLQFLFEYFSETQRNKGNFPGRFSGRQFSNSRSEMNVSTLELGDSALYLCASSFRGASTDTQYFGPGTRLTVL.